Below, one TCR beta chain is given with its context. This clonotype was seen more than once but under ten times. There is no known antigen for this receptor. Per-nucleotide qualities are absent, and no much larger clonotype sits a single base away. The protocol used for the library was 5' RACE. The listed sequencing device is Illumina HiSeq 2500. A second PCR of roughly 7 to 11 cycles was performed with a sample-barcoded 5' primer and a J-beta primer mix. Each TCR beta cDNA molecule received a unique molecular identifier from a template-switch 5' adaptor carrying 12 random nucleotides. At least 3 million CDR3-containing paired-end reads were obtained from each sample. First-strand cDNA was synthesized from all RNA with the Mint cDNA synthesis kit, primed by a TRBC-specific oligonucleotide. After uracil-DNA glycosylase treatment, a first 18-cycle PCR used universal primers M1SS and BC2_uni_R on all cDNA. As for the original processing: Each sample was normalized by randomly selecting 1 million high-quality reads, each carrying a distinct molecular identifier. Reads sharing molecular identifiers were discarded rather than binned into consensus sequences. CDR3 identification, clonotype clustering and error correction used MiTCR with a Q25 quality threshold and the strictest error-elimination algorithm. A nonparametric unseen species model with Euler transformation was used to estimate a lower bound on total TCR beta diversity. The public reads were reanalyzed by TCRdb: fastp trimming at Q25, MiXCR alignment, in-frame beta chains only. Rows with one shared CDR3 protein collapse into an entry with the most common genes and DNA. These V and J calls derive from TCRdb rather than the authors' analysis. For this sample there are 1,100,000 or so distinct CDR3 sequences; over 35% appear just once. Approximately 17% of the sample is in the top ten clones.

This entry is derived from a study of blood T cells in healthy people across ages (dated by TCRdb to the mid-2010s). Describing the broader study: In model experiments, template switching captured roughly one uniquely barcoded TCR beta cDNA molecule for every two T cells. To track age-related changes in TCR beta repertoire diversity, the study relied on deep sequencing normalized with unique cDNA molecular identifiers. Four age groups were formed from the donors: young (average 16 years), middle-aged (around 37), aged (62) and long-lived (roughly 81). To avoid experimental bias, donors of different ages were randomly spread across the sequencing lanes. Two additional independent replicas of 1 million unique cDNA reads from the same blood draw were analyzed for two donors (one aged 18 to 30 and one aged 80 or older). Overall study results and their limits: The CMV infection status of donors was not known, potentially confounding age-related changes in expanded clonotypes. Observed TCR beta diversity correlated strongly with the percentage of naive T cells measured by flow cytometry. Estimates of total diversity based on one million sequenced T cells were regarded as lower bounds and as underestimates. Compared with the aged group, the long-lived group had more naive CD4+ T cells, fewer expanded clones and increased TCR diversity, a pattern suggesting age selection. Observed TCR beta diversity per million T cells fell roughly linearly with age, and a significant reduction was already apparent by age about 38. Since profiling was done on bulk unsorted PBMCs, naive and antigen-experienced compartments could not be conclusively compared.

V drops 0 bases and J drops 5 bases, leaving 10 bases in between. In the germline V gene (reference sequence), CDR1 corresponds to GTSNPN and CDR2 to SVGIG. The CDR3 has 13 amino acids, counting the end cysteine and phenylalanine. Only CDR3 DNA is held: 39 bases, read in frame from base 1. The donors were a few dozen Caucasian individuals from Russia, aged roughly 6 to 100 years, who were systemically healthy. Approximately 9 milliliters of peripheral blood were collected from each donor into EDTA-treated Vacutainer tubes. Ficoll-Paque density-gradient centrifugation was used to isolate PBMCs, with at least 7 million per sample. Total RNA was extracted from PBMCs with Trizol reagent, with at least 6 micrograms obtained per sample. The percentages of naive CD45RAhigh/CD27high T cells were determined by flow cytometry on a PBMC aliquot from every donor.

The receptor's source is a woman aged 60-75 years in good health. The V and J genes are TRBV30 and TRBJ2-5; the D segment might be TRBD1 or TRBD2, since each matches 5 bases. Specimen: blood. This receptor carries the CDR3 CAWSVLRDETQYF. The DNA reads TGTGCCTGGAGTGTTTTGAGGGACGAGACCCAGTACTTC.